Each of the 24 T cell receptor beta chains below was sequenced from the same sample in a study of shared clonotypes between healthy human individuals. Data came from immunoSEQ multiplex PCR; TCRdb stores just in-frame clones and leaves some out. The data show approximately 1,500,000 clones, with 95% to 97% seen just once and roughly 1.1% held by the top ten. Sequenced sample: naive CD4+ T cells sorted from blood. Indicated subset: CD45RA+ positively selected. These receptors were collected from a man aged 30 to 39 in good health.

The chain has TRBV10-3 and TRBJ2-2, with D perhaps matching TRBD2 (6 bases). CDR1 and CDR2 (germline): ENHRY, SYGVKD. This CDR3 spans 15 amino acids. Trimming cost V 0 bases and J 7 bases, with 12 bases left between them. CDR3 bases: TGTGCCATCAGTGAGTCCCGACTAGATGGCGGGGAGCTGTTTTTT. Its translation is CAISESRLDGGELFF.

Worth noting for this clone: This CDR3 is also generated by other DNA sequences in the sample. The rearrangement joins TRBV7-2 to TRBJ2-2; D gene ambiguous. The CDR3 runs 15 residues. Trimming took off 3 bases at V and 2 bases at J, with 10 bases between the two ends. Germline V gene data show CDR1 as SGHTA and CDR2 as FQGNSA. For the CDR3, the DNA is TGTGCCAGCAGCTTCGGCCAACGAAACACCGGGGAGCTGTTTTTT. This codes for CASSFGQRNTGELFF.

The DNA of the CDR3 is TGTGCCAGTAGTTTACGACAGGGTTTGATGAACACTGAAGCTTTCTTT. This encodes CASSLRQGLMNTEAFF. The V call is TRBV19, the J call TRBJ1-1, with 7 bases aligning to TRBD1. Unmatched junction bases numbered 9, after V lost 5 bases and J lost 0 bases. The CDR3 has 16 amino acids. Germline lookup yields CDR1 LNHDA and CDR2 SQIVND (reference sequence). The full variable domain, in which reference TRBV19 and TRBJ1-1 provide the parts outside the CDR3, is DGGITQSPKYLFRKEGQNVTLSCEQNLNHDAMYWYRQDPGQGLRLIYYSQIVNDFQKGDIAEGYSVSREKKESFPLTVTSAQKNPTAFYLCASSLRQGLMNTEAFFGQGTRLTVV.

The chain carries TRBV4-1 and TRBJ2-3; 15 nucleotides match TRBD2. The CDR3 length is 17 residues. J was trimmed by 6 bases and V by 4 bases; bases with no gene match: 8. Germline loops: CDR1 MGHRA, CDR2 YSYEKL. The CDR3 reads CASSLRGTSGRMDTQYF. In nucleotides, the CDR3 is TGCGCCAGCAGCCTAAGGGGGACTAGCGGGAGGATGGATACGCAGTATTTT.

The rearrangement uses TRBV7-9 and TRBJ2-7; D remains unclear. Trimming left V 4 bases short and J 7 bases short, with 5 bases between. Germline loops: CDR1 SEHNR, CDR2 FQNEAQ (reference sequence). The CDR3 is made up of 10 amino acids. The CDR3 nucleotides read TGTGCCAGCAGCTCCGGGGAGCAGTACTTC. This translates into CASSSGEQYF.

This clone was seen only once. The chain couples TRBV28 to TRBJ2-7, with TRBD2 matching over 14 bases. V was clipped by 4 bases and J by 3 bases; unmatched bases: 5. CDR3 length: 16 residues. In germline, CDR1 is MDHEN, CDR2 SYDVKM. CDR3 region: CASSSGTSGSIYEQYF. As DNA, the CDR3 is TGTGCCAGCAGTTCGGGGACTAGCGGGAGTATCTACGAGCAGTACTTC.

The J gene is TRBJ2-7, the V gene TRBV18, with 10 nucleotides matching TRBD2. CDR3 length: 15 residues. Germline V gene lookup returns CDR1 KGHSH and CDR2 LQKENI. The J segment lost 6 bases and the V segment lost 4 bases, leaving 9 bases of the junction unmatched. CDR3 sequence (DNA): TGTGCCAGCTCACTAAACGCAGCGGGAGGGAGCGAGCAGTACTTC. Amino acid sequence: CASSLNAAGGSEQYF.

The chain recombines TRBV5-6 with TRBJ2-7, with 11 bases aligning to TRBD2. Germline lookup yields CDR1 SGHDT and CDR2 YYEEEE. The CDR3 is 14 residues long. Trimming removed 0 bases from V and 10 bases from J; junction bases left unmatched: 6. This CDR3 reads CASSLVGLAGGQYF. The CDR3 nucleotides are TGTGCCAGCAGCTTGGTAGGCCTAGCGGGAGGCCAGTACTTC.

The chain joins TRBV5-4 to TRBJ2-5; D is undetermined. Between the trimmed V and J ends, which lost 4 bases and 5 bases, there was a span of 12 bases. There are 13 residues in the CDR3. Germline CDR1 reads SGHNT; CDR2 reads YYREEE (reference sequence). CDR3 in DNA: TGTGCCAGCAGCAATTTCGTAGGGGAGACCCAGTACTTC. Residues: CASSNFVGETQYF. Based on the CDR3 plus reference TRBV5-4 and TRBJ2-5, the full variable domain is ETGVTQSPTHLIKTRGQQVTLRCSSQSGHNTVSWYQQALGQGPQFIFQYYREEENGRGNFPPRFSGLQFPNYSSELNVNALELDDSALYLCASSNFVGETQYFGPGTRLLVL.

CDR3 coding DNA: TGTGCCAGCAGCGTTTCTAGCGGGAGGTCTGAGCAGTTCTTC. Translated: CASSVSSGRSEQFF. The gene calls are TRBV9 and TRBJ2-1, with 11 positions matching TRBD2. Germline CDR1 SGDLS, CDR2 YYNGEE. CDR3 size: 14 residues. The V segment lost 2 bases and the J segment 9 bases; nucleotides outside the gene matches: 4. Complete variable domain (other parts from reference TRBV9 and TRBJ2-1): DSGVTQTPKHLITATGQRVTLRCSPRSGDLSVYWYQQSLDQGLQFLIQYYNGEERAKGNILERFSAQQFPDLHSELNLSSLELGDSALYFCASSVSSGRSEQFFGPGTRLTVL.

This sequence joins TRBV4-1 and TRBJ2-7, with 10 bases identical to TRBD2. This CDR3 comprises 15 residues. V lost 5 bases and J lost 2; bases outside the gene matches: 6. Germline V CDR1 and CDR2: MGHRA, YSYEKL. The DNA of the CDR3 is TGCGCCAGCAGCTTTTACAGCGGGAGGGCCTACGAGCAGTACTTC. Its translation is CASSFYSGRAYEQYF.

The chain recombines TRBV25-1 with TRBJ1-3; maybe TRBD1 (6 bases). V dropped 1 base and J dropped 2 bases, with 9 bases sitting between them. This CDR3 comprises 15 residues. The germline CDR1 and CDR2 sequences are MGHDK and SYGVNS. The DNA for the CDR3 is TGTGCCAGCAGTGAATCGTCAGGGGCTGGAAACACCATATATTTT. It is translated as CASSESSGAGNTIYF.

The chain links TRBV4-3 to TRBJ1-2; the match to TRBD1 covers 9 bases. Unmatched junction bases numbered 8, after V lost 6 bases and J lost 3 bases. The CDR3 consists of 15 residues. Looked up from germline, CDR1 is LGHNA and CDR2 is YSLEER. The CDR3: CASRRGQGGDYGYTF. The CDR3 DNA follows: TGCGCCAGCAGGCGGGGACAGGGAGGGGACTATGGCTACACCTTC.

V usage is TRBV29-1 and J usage is TRBJ2-2; D possibly uses TRBD1 or TRBD2 (5 bases each). Germline values: CDR1 SQVTM, CDR2 ANQGSEA. The CDR3 totals 14 residues. Trimming removed 4 bases from V and 2 bases from J, with 11 bases in between. CDR3 nucleotide sequence: TGCAGCGTTGGGGGGTTGTTAAACACCGGGGAGCTGTTTTTT. The encoded protein is CSVGGLLNTGELFF.

On this clone itself: The sample contains more than one DNA sequence encoding this CDR3. The J gene is TRBJ1-1, the V gene TRBV5-1, with unresolved D. The germline V gene encodes CDR1 SGHRS and CDR2 YFSETQ. The CDR3 runs to 14 residues. V was clipped by 0 bases and J by 2 bases, with 8 bases between them. The CDR3: CASSLVLGNTEAFF. DNA for the CDR3: TGCGCCAGCAGCTTGGTCCTAGGAAACACTGAAGCTTTCTTT.

This clone was recorded only once. The V and J genes are TRBV10-2 and TRBJ1-2, with D hard to call. CDR3 length: 13 amino acids. Trimming shortened V by 0 bases and J by 8 bases, and 10 bases separated the two germline ends. Per germline, CDR1 WSHSY and CDR2 SAAADI. The CDR3 is CASSESPDRGYTF. For the CDR3, the DNA is TGCGCCAGCAGTGAGTCCCCGGACCGGGGCTACACCTTC.

The count of this clone is one. The genes are TRBV9 and TRBJ1-3, with D unclear. The CDR3 spans 11 residues. Germline CDR1 and CDR2: SGDLS and YYNGEE. Trimming removed 5 bases from V and 10 bases from J, with 10 bases in between. This CDR3 is CASRREGTIYF. In nucleotides, the CDR3 is TGTGCCAGCAGACGCGAGGGAACCATATATTTT. Filled out from reference TRBV9 and TRBJ1-3, the complete variable domain reads DSGVTQTPKHLITATGQRVTLRCSPRSGDLSVYWYQQSLDQGLQFLIQYYNGEERAKGNILERFSAQQFPDLHSELNLSSLELGDSALYFCASRREGTIYFGEGSWLTVV.

The chain combines TRBV6-1 with TRBJ2-1; D is possibly TRBD2 (6 bases). This CDR3 spans 16 amino acids. Germline V CDR1 and CDR2: MNHNS, SASEGT. V was pared by 2 bases and J by 1 base, with 12 bases between. Here the CDR3 reads CASSEREDWSYNEQFF. In nucleotides, the CDR3 is TGTGCCAGCAGTGAAAGGGAGGATTGGTCCTACAATGAGCAGTTCTTC.

Remarks on this clone: Different DNA sequences within this sample yield the same CDR3. The chain couples TRBV20-1 to TRBJ2-7; D is uncertain. V was cut by 0 bases and J by 3 bases, with 3 bases left in between. The germline V gene has CDR1 DFQATT and CDR2 SNEGSKA (reference sequence). The CDR3 is 11 residues long. CDR3: CSARESYEQYF. CDR3 nucleotides: TGCAGTGCTAGAGAGAGCTACGAGCAGTACTTC.

A remark on this clone: At one of its ends the junction is not consistent with the germline gene, which may arise from a read error. Here the CDR3 DNA reads TGTGCCACCAGGGGCTGGAACTTC. Translated: CATRGWNF. V is TRBV15 and J is TRBJ2-7; D unclear. Germline CDR1 and CDR2: LNHNV and YYDKDF (reference sequence). CDR3 length: 8 amino acids.

The chain recombines TRBV27 with TRBJ1-2; a possible D gene is TRBD1 (6 bases). V dropped 1 base and J dropped 4 bases, with 13 bases sitting between them. The CDR3 loop spans 15 amino acids. CDR1 is MNHEY, CDR2 SMNVEV, per germline (reference sequence). The DNA of the CDR3 is TGTGCCAGCAGTTTATTCCCAGGGGTCGGCTATGGCTACACCTTC. Translation gives CASSLFPGVGYGYTF.

The gene calls are TRBV15 and TRBJ2-7, with 8 bases lining up with TRBD1. The CDR3 has 15 amino acids. With V trimmed by 5 bases and J by 4 bases, 10 bases remained unmatched. Germline CDR1 LNHNV, CDR2 YYDKDF (reference sequence). CDR3 sequence: CATSGQGRSPYEQYF. CDR3 sequence (DNA): TGTGCCACCAGCGGACAGGGTAGGTCACCATACGAGCAGTACTTC.

The chain joins TRBV18 to TRBJ2-1; no clear D. Trimming took 1 base from V and 0 from J, leaving 4 bases between them. The CDR3 is 14 residues long. In germline, CDR1 is KGHSH, CDR2 LQKENI. This chain's CDR3 is CASSPRGSYNEQFF. DNA of the CDR3: TGTGCCAGCTCACCACGAGGCTCCTACAATGAGCAGTTCTTC. The full variable domain, rest sourced from reference TRBV18 and TRBJ2-1, is NAGVMQNPRHLVRRRGQEARLRCSPMKGHSHVYWYRQLPEEGLKFMVYLQKENIIDESGMPKERFSAEFPKEGPSILRIQQVVRGDSAAYFCASSPRGSYNEQFFGPGTRLTVL.

The chain couples TRBV10-3 to TRBJ2-5, with unresolved D. CDR3 size: 14 residues. Per germline, CDR1 ENHRY and CDR2 SYGVKD. V was shortened by 4 bases and J by 2 bases, with 11 bases between the two germline ends. The CDR3 region is CAISGVSAQETQYF. The CDR3 nucleotides are TGTGCCATCAGTGGAGTGAGCGCTCAAGAGACCCAGTACTTC.